What follows are 31 T cell receptor beta chains derived from one specimen sequenced in a study of CD8 T cells in Susac syndrome. With random hexamers, reverse transcription was performed on about 0.45 to 1 ug of RNA. In TCRdb, the immunoSEQ multiplex PCR reads were re-called with MiXCR into one record per CDR3 protein. The table lists around 170,000 distinct CDR3 sequences, roughly 94% of them singletons, with roughly 0.12% in the top ten. Specimen: CD4+ T cells from PBMCs. These receptors were obtained from a human donor with Susac syndrome.

This clonotype was recorded once. The rearrangement joins TRBV12-3 or TRBV12-4 to TRBJ2-5; the D is unclear. The CDR3 sequence is 14 residues long. V was cut by 4 bases and J by 1 base, with 10 bases left in between. The CDR3 DNA reads as TGTGCCAGCAGTTCCCCAGCAGGCCAAGAGACCCAGTACTTC. Translation: CASSSPAGQETQYF.

The chain couples TRBV7-9 to TRBJ2-3; D may be TRBD1 (5 bases). The CDR3 is 16 residues long. V lost 0 bases to trimming and J lost 2 bases, with 12 bases between them. Germline V gene sequence: CDR1 SEHNR, CDR2 FQNEAQ (reference sequence). CDR3: CASSLASLTVTDTQYF. CDR3 in DNA: TGTGCCAGCAGCTTAGCCTCCCTGACAGTCACAGATACGCAGTATTTT. Full variable domain (rest looked up from reference TRBV7-9 and TRBJ2-3): DTGVSQNPRHKITKRGQNVTFRCDPISEHNRLYWYRQTLGQGPEFLTYFQNEAQLEKSRLLSDRFSAERPKGSFSTLEIQRTEQGDSAMYLCASSLASLTVTDTQYFGPGTRLTVL.

This clonotype was detected once. This rearrangement joins TRBV5-1 to TRBJ2-1; D is perhaps TRBD1 (5 bases). The CDR3 totals 12 residues. V lost 4 bases to trimming and J lost 5 bases, with 7 bases between them. CDR1 SGHRS and CDR2 YFSETQ come from the germline V gene. The CDR3 loop reads CASSNRHNEQFF. The CDR3 DNA reads as TGCGCCAGCAGCAACAGGCACAATGAGCAGTTCTTC.

This clonotype was counted once. This rearrangement joins TRBV20-1 to TRBJ2-1; D may be TRBD2 (6 bases). Germline CDR1 is DFQATT and CDR2 is SNEGSKA (reference sequence). V was shortened by 6 bases and J by 10 bases, with 19 bases between the two germline ends. The CDR3 has 13 amino acids. The CDR3 DNA follows: TGCAGTGCCCCTATCCCGGGAGCCACAGAGCAGTTCTTC. Residues: CSAPIPGATEQFF.

V and J are TRBV5-1 and TRBJ2-5, with 9 nucleotides matching TRBD1. Germline V lookup: CDR1 SGHRS, CDR2 YFSETQ. J was trimmed by 2 bases and V by 6 bases; bases with no gene match: 5. The CDR3 has 14 residues. CDR3 sequence (DNA): TGCGCCAGCAATCCCGGACAGGGGCAAGAGACCCAGTACTTC. Its protein is CASNPGQGQETQYF.

The chain has TRBV2 and TRBJ2-1; D unresolved. Germline V gives CDR1 SNHLY, CDR2 FYNNEI. The V gene lost 7 bases and the J gene lost 4 bases, with 8 bases spanning the gap. CDR3 length equals 12 residues. This chain's CDR3 is CASMFQYNEQFF. CDR3 sequence (DNA): TGTGCCAGCATGTTCCAGTACAATGAGCAGTTCTTC.

The chain joins TRBV20-1 to TRBJ2-1; 10 bases fit TRBD2. V shed 5 bases and J 5 bases; nucleotides not matched to a gene: 6. The CDR3 contains 14 residues. From germline, CDR1 is DFQATT and CDR2 SNEGSKA (reference sequence). The DNA of the CDR3 is TGCAGTGCTCCCGGAACTAGCGGGAACAATGAGCAGTTCTTC. It codes for CSAPGTSGNNEQFF.

CDR3 residues: CASSLYSRGPGESYEQYF. The CDR3 DNA reads as TGTGCCAGCAGTTTATACTCCAGGGGTCCTGGGGAATCTTACGAGCAGTACTTC. The rearrangement links TRBV27 to TRBJ2-7, with a weak D call TRBD1 (6 bases). The germline V and J ends were trimmed by 1 base and 4 bases, with 23 bases remaining between them. CDR3 length equals 18 residues. Germline values: CDR1 MNHEY, CDR2 SMNVEV (reference sequence).

V is TRBV27 and J is TRBJ1-2, with 8 positions matching TRBD1. The CDR3 extends over 16 amino acids. The germline CDR1 and CDR2 sequences are MNHEY and SMNVEV (reference sequence). With V trimmed by 3 bases and J by 5 bases, 11 bases remained unmatched. The CDR3 DNA is TGTGCCAGCAGTTTTAAGGGGCAGGGGGCACGGTATGGCTACACCTTC. This translates into CASSFKGQGARYGYTF.

The CDR3 reads CSAPGRGPTYEQYF. CDR3 DNA: TGCAGTGCCCCCGGCAGGGGGCCCACCTACGAGCAGTACTTC. The chain recombines TRBV20-1 with TRBJ2-7, with 8 bases that match TRBD1. V shed 6 bases, J shed 2 bases, and the junction held 9 bases outside the gene matches. CDR1 and CDR2 (germline): DFQATT, SNEGSKA (reference sequence). CDR3 length equals 14 residues.

This chain uses TRBV29-1 with TRBJ2-2; 8 bases agree with TRBD1. CDR3 size: 14 residues. V shed 7 bases, J shed 6 bases, and the junction held 10 bases outside the gene matches. The germline V gene has CDR1 SQVTM and CDR2 ANQGSEA. As DNA, the CDR3 is TGCAGCGCCTCGCGGACAGGGATCCCCGGGGAGCTGTTTTTT. As protein: CSASRTGIPGELFF.

The chain uses TRBV20-1 and TRBJ2-5, with 9 bases that match TRBD2. The V gene end was trimmed by 3 bases and the J gene end by 5 bases; junction bases not matched to a gene: 16. The CDR3 sequence is 17 residues long. Germline CDR1 is DFQATT and CDR2 is SNEGSKA (reference sequence). CDR3 loop: CSASLKFGAGGRETQYF. CDR3 DNA sequence: TGCAGTGCTAGTCTTAAATTCGGTGCGGGGGGGAGGGAGACCCAGTACTTC.

The chain employs TRBV25-1 and TRBJ1-1; D call uncertain. Germline assignment: CDR1 MGHDK and CDR2 SYGVNS. V lost 2 bases and J lost 5, with 12 bases in between. This CDR3 region has 14 residues. CDR3 sequence: CASSEPQRPTEAFF. In DNA, the CDR3 is TGTGCCAGCAGTGAACCACAGAGACCTACTGAAGCTTTCTTT.

The gene calls are TRBV6-5 and TRBJ1-1; D is uncertain. CDR3 size: 13 residues. Germline V CDR1 and CDR2: MNHEY, SVGAGI. V was trimmed by 5 bases and J by 3 bases, leaving 10 bases between them. The DNA for the CDR3 is TGTGCCAGCAGTCGTCGGTCCGACACTGAAGCTTTCTTT. Residues: CASSRRSDTEAFF.

The rearrangement links TRBV11-3 to TRBJ2-1; 12 positions agree with TRBD2. The V and J ends lost 3 bases and 4 bases, in that order; junction bases with no gene match: 1. The CDR3 is 15 residues long. Germline V gives CDR1 SGHNT, CDR2 YENEEA. In DNA form, the CDR3 reads TGTGCCAGCAGCTTCGGACTAGCGGGGTACAATGAGCAGTTCTTC. Translated, it gives CASSFGLAGYNEQFF.

This clonotype was observed a few times. The chain is built from TRBV6-5 and TRBJ2-5; possibly TRBD1 or TRBD2 for D (5 bases each). The germline V and J ends were trimmed by 7 bases and 5 bases, with 8 bases remaining between them. The length of the CDR3 is 11 residues. Looked up from germline, CDR1 is MNHEY and CDR2 is SVGAGI. The CDR3 is CASNRGETQYF. CDR3 nucleotide sequence: TGTGCCAGCAATCGGGGCGAGACCCAGTACTTC.

CDR3: CAWSVGDTSNYGYTF. CDR3 nucleotides: TGTGCCTGGAGTGTCGGGGACACTTCCAACTATGGCTACACCTTC. The rearrangement uses TRBV30 and TRBJ1-2; TRBD1 might be the D (6 bases). Germline V lookup: CDR1 GTSNPN, CDR2 SVGIG (reference sequence). This CDR3 region has 15 residues. The V gene lost 0 bases and the J gene lost 2 bases, with 13 bases spanning the gap.

V is TRBV20-1 and J is TRBJ2-7; the match to TRBD1 covers 7 bases. This CDR3 is built from 15 residues. CDR1 is DFQATT, CDR2 SNEGSKA, per germline (reference sequence). J lost 9 bases, V lost 2 bases, and 16 bases had no gene match. CDR3 loop: CSARLATGSPDGQYF. In nucleotides, the CDR3 is TGCAGTGCTAGACTCGCGACAGGGTCCCCTGATGGGCAGTACTTC.

The chain is built from TRBV29-1 and TRBJ2-5; D gene ambiguous. This CDR3 is 12 amino acids long. V gave up 2 bases and J gave up 1 base, with 5 bases separating them. Per the germline V gene, CDR1 is SQVTM and CDR2 is ANQGSEA. The CDR3 DNA reads as TGCAGCGTTGAAAGGGCCCAAGAGACCCAGTACTTC. It yields the protein CSVERAQETQYF. Based on the CDR3 plus reference TRBV29-1 and TRBJ2-5, the full variable domain is SAVISQKPSRDICQRGTSLTIQCQVDSQVTMMFWYRQQPGQSLTLIATANQGSEATYESGFVIDKFPISRPNLTFSTLTVSNMSPEDSSIYLCSVERAQETQYFGPGTRLLVL.

The chain recombines TRBV14 with TRBJ2-5; D is unclear. This CDR3 is 12 amino acids long. The V end lost 1 base, the J end lost 4 bases, and 4 bases lay between the germline ends. In germline, CDR1 is SGHDN, CDR2 FVKESK. DNA of the CDR3: TGTGCCAGCAGCCAAGTGAGAGAGACCCAGTACTTC. Protein product: CASSQVRETQYF.

The chain joins TRBV5-1 to TRBJ1-1, with TRBD1 matching over 7 bases. V was clipped by 3 bases and J by 3 bases; unmatched bases: 2. This CDR3 is built from 13 residues. From germline, CDR1 is SGHRS and CDR2 YFSETQ. CDR3 loop: CASSSTGDTEAFF. Written as DNA, the CDR3 is TGCGCCAGCAGCTCCACAGGGGACACTGAAGCTTTCTTT.

The J gene is TRBJ2-1, the V gene TRBV24-1; no reliable D call. This CDR3 has 11 residues. In germline, CDR1 is KGHDR, CDR2 SFDVKD. The ends were cut back, 4 bases at V and 12 bases at J, with 9 bases in the middle. CDR3 bases: TGTGCCACCAGTGAAGGACGGAGGCAGTTCTTC. This codes for CATSEGRRQFF.

This chain joins TRBV6-2 or TRBV6-3 and TRBJ1-2; D not resolved. Looked up from germline, CDR1 is MNHEY and CDR2 is SVGEGT. Deletions cut 2 bases from V and 5 bases from J, with 6 bases between. The CDR3 is 12 residues long. The CDR3 DNA reads TGTGCCAGCAGTTACGAGGCTTATGGCTACACCTTC. Translating it yields CASSYEAYGYTF.

The table lists this clonotype with a count of one. CDR3 in DNA: TGTGCCAGCAGCCCGTCCGGGGGGGTTATGAATGAGCAGTTCTTC. Translation: CASSPSGGVMNEQFF. This sequence joins TRBV7-8 and TRBJ2-1; 8 bases map to TRBD2. There are 15 residues in the CDR3. In germline, CDR1 is SGHVS, CDR2 FQNEAQ. The trim removed 5 bases at V and 7 bases at J, leaving 10 bases unmatched.

This chain links TRBV2 with TRBJ1-5; weak D call: TRBD1 (5 bases). Trimming left V 4 bases short and J 6 bases short, with 22 bases between. Germline CDR1 is SNHLY and CDR2 is FYNNEI. The CDR3 has 17 residues. CDR3 in DNA: TGTGCCAGCAGTGCCTTGAGGGGAAAGGGATTGGGTCAGCCCCAGCATTTT. Its protein product is CASSALRGKGLGQPQHF.

The J gene is TRBJ2-3, the V gene TRBV12-3 or TRBV12-4; 10 bases match TRBD2. Trimming took 2 bases from V and 2 from J; bases not matched to a gene: 19. This CDR3 spans 21 amino acids. CDR3 in DNA: TGTGCCAGCAGTTTACCCCGACTAGCGGGCGGGAAGGTGATCTTCACAGATACGCAGTATTTT. It yields the protein CASSLPRLAGGKVIFTDTQYF.

This clonotype occurred a few times. The chain is built from TRBV2 and TRBJ1-6; the match to TRBD1 covers 8 bases. With 5 bases clipped from V and 5 bases from J, the junction kept 11 bases outside the gene matches. Germline CDR1 and CDR2: SNHLY and FYNNEI. The CDR3 extends over 17 amino acids. As DNA, the CDR3 is TGTGCCAGCAGTACTAGGGAGGACAGGGTGGATAATTCACCCCTCCACTTT. The encoded protein is CASSTREDRVDNSPLHF.

The chain combines TRBV29-1 with TRBJ1-2; D might be TRBD1 (6 bases). Trimming took 3 bases from V and 4 from J, leaving 18 bases between them. Germline CDR1 and CDR2: SQVTM and ANQGSEA. The CDR3 has 15 amino acids. The CDR3 DNA reads as TGCAGCGTTGAGGGACCTCCGGGACAACCCTATGGCTACACCTTC. Its protein product is CSVEGPPGQPYGYTF.

This clonotype was observed a single time. This rearrangement joins TRBV6-5 to TRBJ1-6, with D possibly being TRBD1 (6 bases). This CDR3 has 15 amino acids. Trimming took off 0 bases at V and 8 bases at J, with 11 bases between the two ends. Germline V lookup: CDR1 MNHEY, CDR2 SVGAGI. The DNA of the CDR3 is TGTGCCAGCAGTTACTCGGGGGGCAGGGATTCACCCCTCCACTTT. Translating it yields CASSYSGGRDSPLHF.

The sample holds one count of this clonotype. The chain uses TRBV9 and TRBJ2-5, with 7 nucleotides matching TRBD1. V lost 4 bases to trimming and J lost 5 bases; unmatched junction nucleotides: 5. Germline CDR1 and CDR2: SGDLS and YYNGEE. This CDR3 spans 13 amino acids. In nucleotides, the CDR3 is TGTGCCAGCAGCCTATCGGACAGGGAGACCCAGTACTTC. This sequence encodes CASSLSDRETQYF.

V is TRBV29-1 and J is TRBJ2-5, with TRBD2 identical over 13 bases. V was pared by 6 bases and J by 5 bases, with 9 bases of the junction left unmatched. Germline assignment: CDR1 SQVTM and CDR2 ANQGSEA. The CDR3 contains 15 residues. In nucleotides, the CDR3 is TGCAGCGTCGACAGGACTAGCGGGGGTGGGGAGACCCAGTACTTC. Encoded protein: CSVDRTSGGGETQYF.